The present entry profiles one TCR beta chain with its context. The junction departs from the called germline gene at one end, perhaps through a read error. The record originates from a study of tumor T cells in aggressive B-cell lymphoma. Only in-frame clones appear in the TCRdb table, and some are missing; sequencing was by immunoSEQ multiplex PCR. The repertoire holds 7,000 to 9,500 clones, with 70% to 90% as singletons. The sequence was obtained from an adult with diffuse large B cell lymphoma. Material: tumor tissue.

The CDR3 loop is CANSPSGGPSYNEQFF. In DNA form, the CDR3 reads TGTGCCAACAGCCCTTCAGGCGGGCCGTCCTACAATGAGCAGTTCTTC. The V gene is TRBV11-2, the J gene TRBJ2-1, with a possible D match to TRBD2 (5 bases). CDR3 size: 16 residues. The germline V gene has CDR1 SGHAT and CDR2 FQNNGV.